The rows below give T cell receptor beta chains drawn from one sample of a study of cytomegalovirus exposure and HLA in healthy donors. Only in-frame clones appear in the TCRdb table, and some are missing; sequencing was by immunoSEQ multiplex PCR. This sample's clone table lists over 200,000 clones. The sequencing sample was made of PBMCs. The receptors come from a woman aged 25 to 39 in good health and CMV-seropositive. The conserved cysteine and the conserved F or W are not part of the CDR3 here. Fields, in order: J gene, V gene, CDR3 protein.

TRBJ2-3	TRBV9	ASSEAGGLGTDTQY
TRBJ1-4	TRBV19	ASSKRARGTNEKLF
TRBJ1-4	TRBV7-9	ASSQGPNEKLF
TRBJ2-7	TRBV5-1	ASSPNPPGEQY
TRBJ2-4	TRBV9	ASSADPDRVFLGKNIQY
TRBJ2-1	TRBV7-2	ASSLEWTVYNEQF
TRBJ2-3	TRBV5-1	ASSLVGAGTDTQY
TRBJ1-2	TRBV6-5	ASSPRTGNGYT
TRBJ1-2	TRBV6-5	ASSYSRRGAGGYT
NA	TRBV2	ASRRTSGPHEQY
TRBJ1-2	TRBV5-1	ASSLPQGSNYGYT
TRBJ2-7	TRBV2	ASIWTDYEQY
TRBJ2-5	TRBV6-1	ATQEVQGDGETQY
TRBJ1-4	TRBV27	ASSTSYRGVGEKLF
TRBJ1-1	TRBV28	ASSAVPNTEAF
TRBJ1-2	TRBV7-9	ASSLEGWTDLNGYT
TRBJ1-2	TRBV11-3	ASSLNEGGYT
TRBJ2-1	TRBV28	ASSPPTPGQGFNEQF
TRBJ2-5	TRBV19	ASSRFGQGGETQY
TRBJ1-3	TRBV10-3	AISEAGGGNTIY
TRBJ1-2	TRBV6-1	ASSEDPGGYGYT
TRBJ2-3	TRBV29-1	SSTGTGNTDTQY
TRBJ1-4	TRBV7-8	ASSRDSATNEKLF
TRBJ1-1	TRBV14	ASSRQYSEAF
TRBJ2-1	TRBV4-2	ASSQGTGGLYEQF